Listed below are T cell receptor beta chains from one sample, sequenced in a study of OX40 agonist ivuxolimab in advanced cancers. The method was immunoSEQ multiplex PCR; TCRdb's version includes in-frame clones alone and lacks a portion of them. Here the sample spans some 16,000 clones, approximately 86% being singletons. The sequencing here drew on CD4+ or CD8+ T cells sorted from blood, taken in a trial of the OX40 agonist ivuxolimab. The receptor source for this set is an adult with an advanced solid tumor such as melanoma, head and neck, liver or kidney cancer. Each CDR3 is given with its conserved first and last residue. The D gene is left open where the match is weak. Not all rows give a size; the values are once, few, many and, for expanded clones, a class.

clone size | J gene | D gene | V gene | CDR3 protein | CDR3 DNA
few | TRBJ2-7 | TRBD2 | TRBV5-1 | CASSIGSGMRLGEQYF | TGCGCCAGCAGCATAGGAAGCGGGATGAGACTGGGCGAGCAGTACTTC
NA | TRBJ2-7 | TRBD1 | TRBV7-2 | CASSKSTGTYEQYF | TGTGCCAGCAGCAAGTCGACAGGGACCTACGAGCAGTACTTC
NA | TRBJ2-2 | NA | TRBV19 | CASSPRQTGELFF | TGTGCCAGTAGTCCCAGACAGACCGGGGAGCTGTTTTTT
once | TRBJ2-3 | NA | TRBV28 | CASSTDPLRAADTQYF | TGTGCCAGCAGCACCGACCCGTTGCGAGCTGCAGATACGCAGTATTTT
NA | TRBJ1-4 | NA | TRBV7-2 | CASSLGSNEKLFF | TGTGCCAGCAGCTTAGGTAGCAATGAAAAACTGTTTTTT
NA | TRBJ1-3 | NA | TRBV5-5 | CASSYFPGNTIYF | TGTGCCAGCAGCTACTTCCCGGGAAACACCATATATTTT
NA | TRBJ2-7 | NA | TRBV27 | CASSPAGASSYEQYF | TGTGCCAGCAGTCCCGCGGGGGCAAGCTCCTACGAGCAGTACTTC
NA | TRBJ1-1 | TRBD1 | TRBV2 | CASSPGRGRFTEAFF | TGTGCCAGCAGCCCAGGCAGGGGGCGTTTTACTGAAGCTTTCTTT
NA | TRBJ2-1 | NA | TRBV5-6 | CASSVRYNEQFF | TGTGCCAGCAGCGTGAGATACAATGAGCAGTTCTTC
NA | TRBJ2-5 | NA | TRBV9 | CASSVVFGELETQYF | TGTGCCAGCAGCGTAGTGTTTGGGGAGTTGGAGACCCAGTACTTC
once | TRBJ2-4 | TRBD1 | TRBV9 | CASSATGNFNIQYF | TGTGCCAGCAGCGCGACAGGGAATTTCAACATTCAGTACTTC
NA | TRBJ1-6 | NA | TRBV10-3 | CAISEDRSSYNSPLHF | TGTGCCATCAGTGAGGACCGAAGCTCCTATAATTCACCCCTCCACTTT
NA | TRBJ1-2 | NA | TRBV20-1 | CSSEANYGYTF | TGCAGCTCAGAAGCTAACTATGGCTACACCTTC
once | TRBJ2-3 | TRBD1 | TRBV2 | CASTRDRATDTQYF | TGTGCCAGCACCCGGGACAGGGCAACAGATACGCAGTATTTT
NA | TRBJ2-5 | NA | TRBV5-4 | CASSTSRAQVQPETQYF | TGTGCCAGCAGCACGTCCCGGGCGCAGGTCCAGCCAGAGACCCAGTACTTC
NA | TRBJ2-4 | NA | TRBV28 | CASSLAVENIQYF | TGTGCCAGCAGTTTAGCCGTAGAAAACATTCAGTACTTC
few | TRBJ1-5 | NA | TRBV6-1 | CASSEGGGNQPQHF | TGTGCCAGCAGTGAGGGAGGTGGCAATCAGCCCCAGCATTTT
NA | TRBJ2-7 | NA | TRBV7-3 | CASSLDGGYEQYF | TGTGCCAGCAGCTTGGATGGGGGCTACGAGCAGTACTTC
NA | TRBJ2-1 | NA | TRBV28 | CASTTGTLGQFF | TGTGCCAGCACCACAGGGACTTTGGGGCAGTTCTTC
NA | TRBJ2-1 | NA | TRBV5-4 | CASSQDQSNEQFF | TGTGCCAGCAGCCAGGACCAGAGCAATGAGCAGTTCTTC
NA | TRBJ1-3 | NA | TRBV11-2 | CASSLDSGNTIYF | TGTGCCAGCAGCTTAGATTCCGGAAACACCATATATTTT
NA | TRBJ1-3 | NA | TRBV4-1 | CASSRPGNTIYF | TGCGCCAGCAGCCGCCCGGGAAACACCATATATTTT
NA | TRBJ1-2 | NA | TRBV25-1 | CASSEMGGYGYTF | TGTGCCAGCAGTGAAATGGGGGGCTATGGCTACACCTTC
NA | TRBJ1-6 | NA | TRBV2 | CASNRQSNSPLHF | TGTGCCAGCAACAGACAGAGTAATTCACCCCTCCACTTT
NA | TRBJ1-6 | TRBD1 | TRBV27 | CASSLYRGGNSPLHF | TGTGCCAGCAGTTTATACAGGGGGGGGAATTCACCCCTCCACTTT
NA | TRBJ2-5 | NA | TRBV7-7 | CASSLFVGTETQYF | TGTGCCAGCAGCCTTTTTGTGGGCACAGAGACCCAGTACTTC
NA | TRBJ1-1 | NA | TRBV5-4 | CASSLVQLNTEAFF | TGTGCCAGCAGCTTGGTTCAGTTAAACACTGAAGCTTTCTTT
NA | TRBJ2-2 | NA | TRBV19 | CASSPRTGELFF | TGTGCCAGCTCTCCGAGAACCGGGGAGCTGTTTTTT
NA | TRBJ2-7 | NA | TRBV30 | CAWSGRAAYEQYF | TGTGCCTGGAGTGGGCGGGCCGCCTACGAGCAGTACTTC
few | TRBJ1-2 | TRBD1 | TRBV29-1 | CSAGTGRNYGYTF | TGCAGCGCTGGGACAGGGCGGAACTATGGCTACACCTTC
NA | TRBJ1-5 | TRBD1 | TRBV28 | CASRPQGSGLAQHF | TGTGCCAGCAGACCACAGGGGTCAGGATTGGCCCAGCATTTT
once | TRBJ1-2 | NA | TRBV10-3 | CAIRPRAEYGYTF | TGTGCCATCAGACCCCGGGCCGAATATGGCTACACCTTC
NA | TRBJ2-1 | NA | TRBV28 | CASSLLRLGFASSYNEQFF | TGTGCCAGCAGTTTACTTCGGTTGGGGTTTGCATCCTCCTACAATGAGCAGTTCTTC
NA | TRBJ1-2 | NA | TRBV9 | CASSVGDSGYTF | TGTGCCAGCAGCGTAGGGGACTCTGGCTACACCTTC
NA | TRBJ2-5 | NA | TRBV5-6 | CASSRGYFYEGEQYF | TGTGCCAGCAGCCGAGGGTATTTCTACGAGGGGGAGCAGTACTTC
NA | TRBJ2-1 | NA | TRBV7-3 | CASSLSQRANEQFF | TGTGCCAGCAGCTTAAGCCAGCGGGCTAATGAGCAGTTCTTC
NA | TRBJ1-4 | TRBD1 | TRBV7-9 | CASSRTGESKKLFF | TGTGCCAGCAGCCGGACAGGGGAATCCAAAAAACTGTTTTTT
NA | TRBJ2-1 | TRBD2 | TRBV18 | CASSRTSGRAGSSYNEQFF | TGTGCCAGCTCACGGACTAGCGGGAGGGCCGGTTCCTCCTACAATGAGCAGTTCTTC
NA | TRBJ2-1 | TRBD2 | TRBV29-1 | CSVSSGRVRNEQFF | TGCAGCGTTAGTAGCGGGAGGGTCAGAAATGAGCAGTTCTTC
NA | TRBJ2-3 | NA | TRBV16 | CASSPLITDTQYF | TGTGCCAGCAGCCCTCTTATTACAGATACGCAGTATTTT
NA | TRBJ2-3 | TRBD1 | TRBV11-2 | CASSLRQGATDTQYF | TGTGCCAGCAGCCTCAGACAGGGGGCTACAGATACGCAGTATTTT